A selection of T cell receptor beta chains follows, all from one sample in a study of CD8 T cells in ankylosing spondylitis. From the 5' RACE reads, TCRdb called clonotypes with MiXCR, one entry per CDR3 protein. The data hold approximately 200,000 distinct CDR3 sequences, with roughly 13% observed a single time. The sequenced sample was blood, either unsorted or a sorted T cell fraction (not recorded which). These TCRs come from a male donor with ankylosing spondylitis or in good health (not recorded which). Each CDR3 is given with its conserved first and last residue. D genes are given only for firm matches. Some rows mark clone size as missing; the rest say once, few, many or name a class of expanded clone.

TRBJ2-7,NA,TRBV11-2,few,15,TGTGCCAGCAGCTTAGTATCAGGGGCAGCGGGGGAGCAGTACTTC,CASSLVSGAAGEQYF
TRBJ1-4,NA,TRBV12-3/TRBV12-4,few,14,TGTGCCAGCAGTTTTTTGGGAGGCGATGAAAAACTGTTTTTT,CASSFLGGDEKLFF
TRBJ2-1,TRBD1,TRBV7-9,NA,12,TGTGCCAGCAGATCGGGGACAGGCCAGCAGTTCTTC,CASRSGTGQQFF
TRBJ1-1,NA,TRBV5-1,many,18,TGCGCCAGCAGCTTGGCAGTGGAGGGGTCTTGGATGAACACTGAAGCTTTCTTT,CASSLAVEGSWMNTEAFF
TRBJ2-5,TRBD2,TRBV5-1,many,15,TGCGCCAGCAGCCTTCTAGCGGGTGCACAAGAGACCCAGTACTTC,CASSLLAGAQETQYF
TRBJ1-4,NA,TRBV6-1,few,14,TGTGCCAGCAGTCTTGGACAGTCGAGTGAAAAACTGTTTTTT,CASSLGQSSEKLFF
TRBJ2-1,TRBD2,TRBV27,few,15,TGTGCCAGCAGTCCAGGGACTAGCGGGAGGGCTGAGCAGTTCTTC,CASSPGTSGRAEQFF
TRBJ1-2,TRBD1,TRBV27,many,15,TGTGCCAGCTACGGATCCGGGACAGGGTGGTATGGCTACACCTTC,CASYGSGTGWYGYTF
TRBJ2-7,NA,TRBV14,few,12,TGTGCCAGCAGCCTCCCCAACAACGAGCAGTACTTC,CASSLPNNEQYF
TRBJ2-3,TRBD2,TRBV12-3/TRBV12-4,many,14,TGTGCCAGCAGTTTCCTAGCGGGAACAGATACGCAGTATTTT,CASSFLAGTDTQYF
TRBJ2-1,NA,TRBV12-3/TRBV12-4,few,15,TGTGCCAGCAGTCTCCGACAGGAGGTCCACAATGAGCAGTTCTTC,CASSLRQEVHNEQFF